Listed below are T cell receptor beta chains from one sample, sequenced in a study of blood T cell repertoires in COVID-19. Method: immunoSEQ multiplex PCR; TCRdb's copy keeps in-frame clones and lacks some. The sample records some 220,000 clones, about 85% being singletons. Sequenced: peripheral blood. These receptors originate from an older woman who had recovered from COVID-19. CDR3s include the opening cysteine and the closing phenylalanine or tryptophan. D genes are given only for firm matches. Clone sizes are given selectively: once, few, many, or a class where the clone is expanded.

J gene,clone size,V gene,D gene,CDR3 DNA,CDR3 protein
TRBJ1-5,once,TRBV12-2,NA,TGTGCAAGTCGCTTACCCCATACAACAGGGGGTTTACACCAGCCCCAGCATTTT,CASRLPHTTGGLHQPQHF
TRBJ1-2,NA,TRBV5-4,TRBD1,TGTGCCAGCAGCCCCTTCGTTTCCCGGACAGGGATCTATGGCTACACCTTC,CASSPFVSRTGIYGYTF
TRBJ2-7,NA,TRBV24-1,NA,TGTGCCACGCAGGGTTGGGCCTACGAGCAGTACTTC,CATQGWAYEQYF
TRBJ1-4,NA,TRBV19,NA,TGTGCCAGTAGTATACCCAGGGGTAATGAAAAACTGTTTTTT,CASSIPRGNEKLFF
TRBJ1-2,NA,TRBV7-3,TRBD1,TGTGCCAGCAGCTTACGTACAGGGGACCACTATGGCTACACCTTC,CASSLRTGDHYGYTF
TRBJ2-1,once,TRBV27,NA,TGTGCCAGCAGTCCCTACGCAAGCTCCTACAATGAGCAGTTCTTC,CASSPYASSYNEQFF
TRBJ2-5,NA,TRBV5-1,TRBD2,TGCGCCAGCAGCCCCCCACTAGCGGGGGGCCAAGAGACCCAGTACTTC,CASSPPLAGGQETQYF
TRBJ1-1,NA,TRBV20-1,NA,TGCAGTGCTAGCGTGAACACTGAAGCTTTCTTT,CSASVNTEAFF
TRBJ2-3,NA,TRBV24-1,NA,TGTGCCACCAGTGATGGAACTTCCGACGGGGTGAATACGCAGTATTTT,CATSDGTSDGVNTQYF
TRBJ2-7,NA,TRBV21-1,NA,TGTGCAGGGGACAGCCGGCCCTACGAGCAGTACTTC,CAGDSRPYEQYF
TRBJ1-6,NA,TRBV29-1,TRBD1,TGCAGCGCTCGACAGGGGGATAATTCACCCCTCCACTTT,CSARQGDNSPLHF
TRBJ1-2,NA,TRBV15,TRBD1,TGTGCCACCAGCAGAGTTCGACAGGGCTACTATGGCTACACCTTC,CATSRVRQGYYGYTF
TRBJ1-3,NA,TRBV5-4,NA,TGTGCCAGCAGCTTGGCCGGGTCTTCTGGAAACACCATATATTTT,CASSLAGSSGNTIYF
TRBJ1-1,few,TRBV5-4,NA,TGTGCCAGCAGCTTGTCGCAACAGGGTTACACTGAAGCTTTCTTT,CASSLSQQGYTEAFF
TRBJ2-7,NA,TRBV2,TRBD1,TGTGCCAGCGATGGACAGGGGGCCTACGAGCAGTACTTC,CASDGQGAYEQYF
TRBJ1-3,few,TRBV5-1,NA,TGCGCCAGCAGTCCGGAGGTAGCCATCTCTGGAAACACCATATATTTT,CASSPEVAISGNTIYF
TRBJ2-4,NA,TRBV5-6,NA,TGTGCCAGCAGCTTCAGGGCCGGTGGGCCAGGAAACATTCAGTACTTC,CASSFRAGGPGNIQYF
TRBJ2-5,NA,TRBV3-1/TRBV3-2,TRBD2,TGTGCCAGCGGATCCTTAGCGGGTTACCAAGAGACCCAGTACTTC,CASGSLAGYQETQYF